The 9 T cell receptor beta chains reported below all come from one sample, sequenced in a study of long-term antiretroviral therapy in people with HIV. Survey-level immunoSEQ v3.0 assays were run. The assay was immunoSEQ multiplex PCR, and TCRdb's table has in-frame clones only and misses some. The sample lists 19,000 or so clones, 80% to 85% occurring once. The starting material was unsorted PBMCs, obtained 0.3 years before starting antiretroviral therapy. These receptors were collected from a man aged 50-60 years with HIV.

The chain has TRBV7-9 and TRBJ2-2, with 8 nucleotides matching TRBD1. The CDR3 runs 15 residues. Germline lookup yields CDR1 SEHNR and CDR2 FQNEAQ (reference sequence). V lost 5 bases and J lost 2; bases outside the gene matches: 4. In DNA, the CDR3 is TGTGCCAGCAGCGACGACAGGGGAAACACCGGGGAGCTGTTTTTT. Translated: CASSDDRGNTGELFF.

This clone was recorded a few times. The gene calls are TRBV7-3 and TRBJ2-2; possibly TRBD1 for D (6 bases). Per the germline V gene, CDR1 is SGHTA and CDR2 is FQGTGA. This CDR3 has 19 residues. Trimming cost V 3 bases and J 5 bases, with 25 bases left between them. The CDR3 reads CASSFYRGVFPQGTGELFF. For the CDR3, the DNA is TGTGCCAGCAGCTTCTATCGGGGAGTATTCCCACAGGGTACCGGGGAGCTGTTTTTT.

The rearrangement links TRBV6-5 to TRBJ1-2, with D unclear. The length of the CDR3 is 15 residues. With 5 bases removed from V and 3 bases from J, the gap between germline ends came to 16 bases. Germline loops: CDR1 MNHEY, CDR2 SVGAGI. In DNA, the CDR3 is TGTGCCAGCAGTCCCCTTGGCCCCTCGGACTATGGCTACACCTTC. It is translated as CASSPLGPSDYGYTF.

The CDR3 sequence is CASSKTGVGNEQFF. CDR3 DNA sequence: TGTGCCAGTAGTAAAACAGGGGTGGGAAATGAGCAGTTCTTC. The chain couples TRBV19 to TRBJ2-1, with 7 bases identical to TRBD1. The CDR3 contains 14 residues. Germline V lookup: CDR1 LNHDA, CDR2 SQIVND (reference sequence). V gave up 4 bases and J gave up 7 bases; unmatched junction bases: 7.

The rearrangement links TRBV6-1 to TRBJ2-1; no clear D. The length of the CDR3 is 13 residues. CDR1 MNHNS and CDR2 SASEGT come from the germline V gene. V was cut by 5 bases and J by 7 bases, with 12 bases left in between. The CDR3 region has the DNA TGTGCCAGCAGTCCGAATGTGGGGAATGAGCAGTTCTTC. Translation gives CASSPNVGNEQFF.

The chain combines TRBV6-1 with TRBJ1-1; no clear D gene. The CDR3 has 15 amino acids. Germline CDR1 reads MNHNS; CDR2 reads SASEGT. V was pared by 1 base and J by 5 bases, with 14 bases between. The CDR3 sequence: CASSEEGGRGTEAFF. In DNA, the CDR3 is TGTGCCAGCAGTGAAGAAGGAGGGCGGGGTACTGAAGCTTTCTTT.

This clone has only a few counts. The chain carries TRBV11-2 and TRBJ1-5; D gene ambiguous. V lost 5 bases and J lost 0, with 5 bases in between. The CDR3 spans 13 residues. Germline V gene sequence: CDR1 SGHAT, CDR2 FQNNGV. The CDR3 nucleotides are TGTGCCAGCAGCCTATCTAGCAATCAGCCCCAGCATTTT. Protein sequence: CASSLSSNQPQHF.

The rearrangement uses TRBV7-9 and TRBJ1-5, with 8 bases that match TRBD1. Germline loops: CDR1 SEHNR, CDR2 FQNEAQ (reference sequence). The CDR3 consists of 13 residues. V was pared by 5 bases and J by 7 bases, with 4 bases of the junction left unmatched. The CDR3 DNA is TGTGCCAGCAGCCGGACAGGGTACCAGCCCCAGCATTTT. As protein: CASSRTGYQPQHF.

CDR3 region: CASSHRARAWGEQFF. CDR3 in DNA: TGTGCCAGCAGCCACCGAGCGAGGGCATGGGGTGAGCAGTTCTTC. J is TRBJ2-1 and V is TRBV28; TRBD2 might be the D (5 bases). Trimming removed 6 bases from V and 9 bases from J, with 21 bases in between. The germline V gene has CDR1 MDHEN and CDR2 SYDVKM. The CDR3 extends over 15 amino acids.